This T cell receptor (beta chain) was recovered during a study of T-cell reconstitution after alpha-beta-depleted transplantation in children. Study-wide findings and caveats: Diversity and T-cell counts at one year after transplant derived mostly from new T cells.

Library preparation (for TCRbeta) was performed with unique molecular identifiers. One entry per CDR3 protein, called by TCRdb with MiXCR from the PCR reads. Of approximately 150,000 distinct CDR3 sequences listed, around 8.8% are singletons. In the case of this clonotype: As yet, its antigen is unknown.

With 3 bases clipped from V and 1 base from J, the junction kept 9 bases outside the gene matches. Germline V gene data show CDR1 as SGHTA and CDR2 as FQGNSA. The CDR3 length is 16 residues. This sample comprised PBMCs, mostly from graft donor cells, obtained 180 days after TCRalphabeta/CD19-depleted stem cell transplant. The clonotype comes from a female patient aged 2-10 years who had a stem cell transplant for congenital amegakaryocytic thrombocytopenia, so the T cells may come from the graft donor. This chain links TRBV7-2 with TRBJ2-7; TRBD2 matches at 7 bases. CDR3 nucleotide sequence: TGTGCCAGCAGCTTGGTAGCGGGTATGACGTCCTACGAGCAGTACTTC. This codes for CASSLVAGMTSYEQYF.